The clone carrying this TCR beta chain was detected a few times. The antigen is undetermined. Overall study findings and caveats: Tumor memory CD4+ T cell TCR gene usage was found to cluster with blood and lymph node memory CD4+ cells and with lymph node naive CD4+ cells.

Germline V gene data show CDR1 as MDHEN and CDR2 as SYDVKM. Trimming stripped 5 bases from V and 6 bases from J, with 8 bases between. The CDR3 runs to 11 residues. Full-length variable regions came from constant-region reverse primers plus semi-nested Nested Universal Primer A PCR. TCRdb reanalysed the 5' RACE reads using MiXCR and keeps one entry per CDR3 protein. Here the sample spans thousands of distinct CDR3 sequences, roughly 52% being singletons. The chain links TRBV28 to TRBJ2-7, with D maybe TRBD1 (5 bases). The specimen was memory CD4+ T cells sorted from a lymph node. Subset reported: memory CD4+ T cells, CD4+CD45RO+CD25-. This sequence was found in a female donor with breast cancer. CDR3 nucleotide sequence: TGTGCCAGCAGTACCAGGGTCGAGCAGTACTTC. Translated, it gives CASSTRVEQYF.